The clone carrying this T cell receptor (beta chain) has just a few counts. Antigen specificity is unknown. These data originate in a study of beta chain features in type 1 diabetes. V dropped 7 bases and J dropped 6 bases, with 13 bases sitting between them. Germline values: CDR1 SNHLY, CDR2 FYNNEI. This CDR3 comprises 12 residues. Expressed TCRB transcripts got sequenced, as all isolated RNA was reverse transcribed. The read count averaged about 3.3 million across naive, central memory and regulatory T cell samples. Generated by immunoSEQ multiplex PCR, the TCRdb table keeps only in-frame clones and is missing some. The table shows some 290,000 clones, with roughly 13% occurring only once. Every donor provided one heparinised blood draw, which averaged roughly 120 mL. Study results and limitations: Whether TCRB rearrangement is influenced by HLA type went unresolved here. At VDJ recombination sites, type 1 diabetes patients had fewer insertions and more deleted nucleotides. Researchers report that Type 1 diabetes patients had moderately but significantly shorter TCRB CDR3s across all four CD4+ subsets.

Input material: naive CD4+ T cells from blood. This chain uses TRBV2 with TRBJ2-7; D perhaps matches TRBD1 (5 bases). The TCR sequence derives from a man younger than 40 with type 1 diabetes. The CDR3 nucleotides read TGTGCCAGCAACCTTCGGACATCCGAGCAGTACTTC. It codes for CASNLRTSEQYF.